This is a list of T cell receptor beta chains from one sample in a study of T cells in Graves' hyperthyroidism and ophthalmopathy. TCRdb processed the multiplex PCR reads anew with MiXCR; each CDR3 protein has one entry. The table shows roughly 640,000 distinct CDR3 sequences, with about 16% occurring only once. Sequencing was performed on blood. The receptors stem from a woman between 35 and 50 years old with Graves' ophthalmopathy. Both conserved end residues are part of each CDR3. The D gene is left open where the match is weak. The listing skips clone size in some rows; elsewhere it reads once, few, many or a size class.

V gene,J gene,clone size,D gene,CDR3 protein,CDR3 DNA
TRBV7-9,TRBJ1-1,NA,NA,CASNLGGSEAFF,TGTGCCAGCAACCTGGGGGGATCTGAAGCTTTCTTT
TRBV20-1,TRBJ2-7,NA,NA,CSVKGVTYEQYF,TGCAGTGTAAAGGGGGTCACCTACGAGCAGTACTTC
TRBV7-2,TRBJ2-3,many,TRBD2,CASSMGLAGGDTQYF,TGTGCCAGCTCGATGGGGCTAGCGGGAGGGGATACGCAGTATTTT
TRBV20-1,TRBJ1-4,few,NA,CSVEQGNEKLFF,TGCAGTGTGGAACAGGGCAATGAAAAACTGTTTTTT
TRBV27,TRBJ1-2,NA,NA,CASSLSQGSGARYGYTF,TGTGCCAGCAGTTTATCGCAAGGGTCGGGGGCTCGATATGGCTACACCTTC
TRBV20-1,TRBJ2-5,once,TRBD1,CSARGTGNIETQYF,TGCAGTGCTAGAGGGACAGGGAATATCGAGACCCAGTACTTC
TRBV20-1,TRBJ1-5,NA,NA,CSARASGGSNQPQHF,TGCAGTGCTAGAGCGTCGGGTGGCAGCAATCAGCCCCAGCATTTT
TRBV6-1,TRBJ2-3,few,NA,CASARDSSDTQYF,TGTGCCAGCGCTCGGGACTCATCGGATACGCAGTATTTT
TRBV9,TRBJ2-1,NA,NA,CASGAGSPSSYNEQFF,TGTGCCTCCGGTGCGGGCAGCCCGAGCTCCTACAATGAGCAGTTCTTC
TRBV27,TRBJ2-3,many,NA,CASSQGSLSTDTQYF,TGTGCCAGCAGCCAGGGTAGCCTAAGTACAGATACGCAGTATTTT